These 10 T cell receptor beta chains share one sample of origin, sequenced in a study of graft-versus-host responses after intestinal transplantation. Which antigens these TCRs recognize remains unknown. TCRdb's table, derived via immunoSEQ multiplex PCR, lists solely in-frame clones and lacks some. The sample holds some 100,000 clones; 87% are singletons and the top ten take about 0.95%. The sample consisted of unstimulated CD4+ T cells sorted from spleen or lymph node cells, taken before transplant. These receptors were obtained from a human donor who was the organ donor for an intestinal transplant.

In the case of this clone: Its ends do not fully match the called genes, so a read error is possible. The CDR3 loop reads CASSSGDRINF. CDR3 DNA sequence: TGTGCCAGCAGCTCTGGGGACCGTATAAACTTC. This chain connects TRBV7-9 to TRBJ2-7; D is tentatively TRBD1 or TRBD2 (5 bases each). The CDR3 runs to 11 residues. Germline V CDR1 and CDR2: SEHNR, FQNEAQ (reference sequence).

V usage is TRBV19 and J usage is TRBJ1-3, with D unclear. The CDR3 spans 15 residues. CDR1 is LNHDA, CDR2 SQIVND, per germline (reference sequence). Between the trimmed V and J ends, which lost 6 bases and 3 bases, there was a span of 15 bases. The CDR3 nucleotides read TGTGCCAGTAGCCGGGCAGGCCGTGGTGGAAACACCATATATTTT. Encoded protein: CASSRAGRGGNTIYF.

This clone was seen once. This chain uses TRBV7-8 with TRBJ2-5; D is unclear. Germline V gene sequence: CDR1 SGHVS, CDR2 FQNEAQ. V dropped 3 bases and J dropped 5 bases, with 7 bases sitting between them. CDR3 length: 12 residues. The CDR3 DNA reads TGTGCCAGCAGCTTTCACGGGGAGACCCAGTACTTC. Its protein product is CASSFHGETQYF.

The chain is built from TRBV25-1 and TRBJ1-2; 7 nucleotides align to TRBD1. The junction had 14 bases not matched to a gene; V was cut back by 3 bases and J by 13 bases. The CDR3 covers 14 residues. Germline CDR1 reads MGHDK; CDR2 reads SYGVNS. DNA of the CDR3: TGTGCCAGCAGTGAGCATGGGACAGTGGCCCGTCTCACCTTC. It specifies CASSEHGTVARLTF.

V usage is TRBV5-4 and J usage is TRBJ1-3; D uncertain. Looked up from germline, CDR1 is SGHNT and CDR2 is YYREEE (reference sequence). CDR3 length: 14 amino acids. The V gene lost 3 bases and the J gene lost 1 base, with 8 bases spanning the gap. The DNA for the CDR3 is TGTGCCAGCAGCTCTAGGGAATCTGGAAACACCATATATTTT. This sequence encodes CASSSRESGNTIYF.

The chain couples TRBV29-1 to TRBJ1-1; D unresolved. V shed 6 bases and J shed 9 bases, with 11 bases lying between them. From germline, CDR1 is SQVTM and CDR2 ANQGSEA. There are 10 residues in the CDR3. CDR3 residues: CSVLTGQAFF. In nucleotides, the CDR3 is TGCAGCGTCCTTACGGGCCAAGCTTTCTTT.

The CDR3, as DNA: TGTGCCAGCAGCAACAGGGGGCTTACCGGGGAGCTGTTTTTT. Protein: CASSNRGLTGELFF. V is TRBV6-5 and J is TRBJ2-2; TRBD1 matches at 9 bases. V trimming: 6 bases; J trimming: 5 bases; junction bases outside the gene matches: 4. Per germline, CDR1 MNHEY and CDR2 SVGAGI. This CDR3 comprises 14 residues.

This chain connects TRBV10-3 to TRBJ2-1; D possibly uses TRBD1 or TRBD2 (5 bases each). From germline, CDR1 is ENHRY and CDR2 SYGVKD. The germline V and J ends were trimmed by 0 bases and 13 bases, with 16 bases remaining between them. This CDR3 is built from 14 residues. Written as DNA, the CDR3 is TGTGCCATCAGTGAGTCGGGAATCGGACGGGACCAGTTCTTC. Its protein is CAISESGIGRDQFF.

The chain uses TRBV18 and TRBJ2-7; D uncertain. Germline CDR1 is KGHSH and CDR2 is LQKENI. Deletions cut 0 bases from V and 1 base from J, with 7 bases between. This CDR3 comprises 14 residues. Here the CDR3 reads CASSPPSVSYEQYF. The CDR3 coding sequence is TGTGCCAGCTCACCACCTTCAGTGTCCTACGAGCAGTACTTC.

The V call is TRBV5-6, the J call TRBJ1-4; D unclear. The CDR3 has 15 amino acids. Trimming pared 2 bases from V and 6 bases from J, leaving 14 bases between. Germline V gene data show CDR1 as SGHDT and CDR2 as YYEEEE. The CDR3 coding sequence is TGTGCCAGCAGCTTTCAAGTCACTGGGGATGAAAAACTGTTTTTT. Amino acids: CASSFQVTGDEKLFF. The variable domain in full, with the rest retrieved from reference TRBV5-6 and TRBJ1-4, is DAGVTQSPTHLIKTRGQQVTLRCSPKSGHDTVSWYQQALGQGPQFIFQYYEEEERQRGNFPDRFSGHQFPNYSSELNVNALLLGDSALYLCASSFQVTGDEKLFFGSGTQLSVL.